What follows are 12 T cell receptor beta chains derived from one specimen sequenced in a study of CD8 T cells in ankylosing spondylitis. Study outcomes and limitations: The study identified a TCR beta motif of roughly eight highly homologous variants that appeared characteristic of ankylosing spondylitis blood.

Via MiXCR, TCRdb re-called the 5' RACE reads, giving one row per CDR3 protein. The sample comprises around 540,000 distinct CDR3 sequences, roughly 13% of which are singletons, and 6.8% rests with the top ten. These receptors have no identified antigens. The source material was blood, either unsorted or a sorted T cell fraction (not recorded which). The receptor source for this set is a male donor with ankylosing spondylitis.

This clonotype has only a few counts. The V gene is TRBV7-2, the J gene TRBJ1-1; D gene uncertain. The CDR3 is 16 residues long. In germline, CDR1 is SGHTA, CDR2 FQGNSA. Between the trimmed V and J ends, which lost 6 bases and 0 bases, there was a span of 17 bases. The CDR3 reads CASRRPGRPMNTEAFF. The CDR3, as DNA: TGTGCCAGCAGGAGACCGGGGAGACCTATGAACACTGAAGCTTTCTTT.

There are a few counts of this clonotype. This rearrangement joins TRBV7-9 to TRBJ1-4; perhaps TRBD1 as D (5 bases). CDR3 length: 16 residues. Between the trimmed V and J ends, which lost 5 bases and 6 bases, there was a span of 19 bases. Germline CDR1 is SEHNR and CDR2 is FQNEAQ (reference sequence). DNA of the CDR3: TGTGCCAGCAGCCGGAGGACGGGCAGGGCGGATGAAAAACTGTTTTTT. Translated, it gives CASSRRTGRADEKLFF.

This clonotype was detected only a few times. This rearrangement joins TRBV12-3 or TRBV12-4 to TRBJ1-2; a weak D match, TRBD1 (5 bases). The CDR3 sequence is 14 residues long. Trimming left V 5 bases short and J 3 bases short, with 13 bases between. The CDR3 DNA is TGTGCCAGCAGTATGACAGTCCTCCACTATGGCTACACCTTC. This sequence encodes CASSMTVLHYGYTF.

Many counts were recorded for this clonotype. The V and J genes are TRBV4-1 and TRBJ2-1; 8 bases fit TRBD2. CDR1 and CDR2 (germline): MGHRA, YSYEKL. The CDR3 spans 15 residues. The V and J ends lost 1 base and 5 bases, in that order; junction bases with no gene match: 4. For the CDR3, the DNA is TGCGCCAGCAGCCAAGCCGGACTAGCAGACAATGAGCAGTTCTTC. This sequence encodes CASSQAGLADNEQFF.

This rearrangement joins TRBV5-1 to TRBJ2-7, with D perhaps being TRBD1 or TRBD2 (5 bases each). This CDR3 spans 14 amino acids. The V gene lost 4 bases and the J gene lost 5 bases, with 16 bases spanning the gap. The germline CDR1 and CDR2 sequences are SGHRS and YFSETQ. The CDR3 spells CASSGGLPGHEQYV. The CDR3 nucleotides are TGCGCCAGCAGCGGCGGACTGCCGGGACACGAGCAGTACGTC.

This clonotype was counted between two and nine times. This chain uses TRBV11-2 with TRBJ2-1; 13 nucleotides align to TRBD2. CDR1 is SGHAT and CDR2 is FQNNGV in the germline V gene. V was pared by 7 bases and J by 8 bases, with 5 bases of the junction left unmatched. This CDR3 contains 14 residues. CDR3 nucleotides: TGTGCCAGCACCCGGACTAGCGGGAGACATGAGCAGTTCTTC. Protein: CASTRTSGRHEQFF.

At least ten counts were recorded for this clonotype. The CDR3 coding sequence is TGTGCCAGCAGTCGAGTAAATGAGCAGTTCTTC. It specifies CASSRVNEQFF. The chain uses TRBV12-3 or TRBV12-4 and TRBJ2-1, with D uncertain. The CDR3 has 11 amino acids. V dropped 5 bases and J dropped 7 bases, with 6 bases sitting between them.

The chain combines TRBV11-1 with TRBJ2-5, with 7 bases matching TRBD1. V shed 4 bases, J shed 2 bases, and the junction held 19 bases outside the gene matches. The CDR3 totals 19 residues. Per germline, CDR1 SGHAT and CDR2 FQDESV (reference sequence). CDR3 DNA sequence: TGTGCCAGCAGCTACCGACGCCAATCCGGGACAGAAAAGCAAGAGACCCAGTACTTC. Amino acid sequence: CASSYRRQSGTEKQETQYF.

The chain recombines TRBV20-1 with TRBJ2-2; D is perhaps TRBD2 (6 bases). The CDR3 consists of 14 residues. Looked up from germline, CDR1 is DFQATT and CDR2 is SNEGSKA (reference sequence). The V and J ends lost 1 base and 7 bases respectively, with 13 bases between them. The CDR3 coding sequence is TGCAGTGCTAGAGTCGGGAGCGGCGGCGGGGAGCTGTTTTTT. Protein product: CSARVGSGGGELFF.

The chain employs TRBV20-1 and TRBJ1-2, with 9 bases matching TRBD1. Germline V lookup: CDR1 DFQATT, CDR2 SNEGSKA (reference sequence). With 6 bases clipped from V and 8 bases from J, the junction kept 7 bases outside the gene matches. This CDR3 is 12 amino acids long. The chain's CDR3 is CSALQGAAGYTF. CDR3 nucleotides: TGCAGTGCCTTACAGGGGGCGGCCGGCTACACCTTC.

This rearrangement joins TRBV20-1 to TRBJ2-7, with 10 bases that match TRBD2. Germline V gene lookup returns CDR1 DFQATT and CDR2 SNEGSKA (reference sequence). The CDR3 loop spans 14 amino acids. V was clipped by 4 bases and J by 3 bases; unmatched bases: 6. The CDR3 coding sequence is TGCAGTGCTACACGGACTAGCGGAAGCTACGAGCAGTACGTC. Its protein is CSATRTSGSYEQYV.

This clonotype was found many times. The gene calls are TRBV4-2 and TRBJ1-1; 9 nucleotides match TRBD1. Germline V gene sequence: CDR1 LGHNA, CDR2 YNFKEQ. The CDR3 consists of 16 residues. The V segment lost 3 bases and the J segment 4 bases; nucleotides outside the gene matches: 9. The CDR3 sequence: CASSQPSATGGTEAFF. CDR3 nucleotides: TGTGCCAGCAGCCAGCCCTCTGCGACAGGGGGCACTGAAGCTTTCTTT.